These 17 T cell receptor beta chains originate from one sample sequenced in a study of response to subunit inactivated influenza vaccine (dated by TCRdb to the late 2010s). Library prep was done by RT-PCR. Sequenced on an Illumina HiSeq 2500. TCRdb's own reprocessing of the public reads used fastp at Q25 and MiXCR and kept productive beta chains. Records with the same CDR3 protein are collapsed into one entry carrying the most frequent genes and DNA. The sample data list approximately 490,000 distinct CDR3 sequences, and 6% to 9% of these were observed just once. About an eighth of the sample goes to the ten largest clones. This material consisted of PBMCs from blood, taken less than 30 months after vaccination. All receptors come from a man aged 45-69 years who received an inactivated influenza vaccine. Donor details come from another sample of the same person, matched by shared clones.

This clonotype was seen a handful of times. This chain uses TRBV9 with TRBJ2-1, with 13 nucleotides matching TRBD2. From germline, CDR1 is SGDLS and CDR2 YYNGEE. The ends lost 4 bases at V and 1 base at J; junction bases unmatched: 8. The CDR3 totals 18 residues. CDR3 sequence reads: CASSLTSGRTNSYNEQFF. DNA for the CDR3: TGTGCCAGCAGCTTGACTAGCGGGAGGACCAATTCCTACAATGAGCAGTTCTTC. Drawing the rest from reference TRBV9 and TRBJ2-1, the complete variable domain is DSGVTQTPKHLITATGQRVTLRCSPRSGDLSVYWYQQSLDQGLQFLIQYYNGEERAKGNILERFSAQQFPDLHSELNLSSLELGDSALYFCASSLTSGRTNSYNEQFFGPGTRLTVL.

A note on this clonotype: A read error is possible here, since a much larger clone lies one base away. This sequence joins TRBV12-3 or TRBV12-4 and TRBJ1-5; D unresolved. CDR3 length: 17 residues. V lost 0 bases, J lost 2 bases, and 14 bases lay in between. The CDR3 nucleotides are TGTGCCAGCAGTTTAGCGCTGTGGAGGAACGGCAATCAGCCCCAGCATTTT. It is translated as CASSLALWRNGNQPQHF.

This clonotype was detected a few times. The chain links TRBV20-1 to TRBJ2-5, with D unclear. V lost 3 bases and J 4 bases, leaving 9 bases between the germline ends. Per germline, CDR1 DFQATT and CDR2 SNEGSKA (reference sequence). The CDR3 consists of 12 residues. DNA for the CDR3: TGCAGTGCTAGGTTCGGCACAGAGACCCAGTACTTC. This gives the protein CSARFGTETQYF.

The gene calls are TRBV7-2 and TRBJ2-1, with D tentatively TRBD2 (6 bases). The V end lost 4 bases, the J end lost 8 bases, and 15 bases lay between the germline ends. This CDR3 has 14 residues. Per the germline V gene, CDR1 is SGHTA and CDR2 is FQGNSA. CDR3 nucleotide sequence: TGTGCCAGCAGCTCTCTCACCGAGCGGGATGAGCAGTTCTTC. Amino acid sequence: CASSSLTERDEQFF.

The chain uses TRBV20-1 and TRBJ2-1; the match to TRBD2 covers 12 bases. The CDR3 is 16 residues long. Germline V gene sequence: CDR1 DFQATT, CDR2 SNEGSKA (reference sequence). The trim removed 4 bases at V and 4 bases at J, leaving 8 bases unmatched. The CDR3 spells CSAIVIGTSGYNEQFF. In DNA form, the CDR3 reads TGCAGTGCTATAGTAATTGGGACTAGCGGGTACAATGAGCAGTTCTTC.

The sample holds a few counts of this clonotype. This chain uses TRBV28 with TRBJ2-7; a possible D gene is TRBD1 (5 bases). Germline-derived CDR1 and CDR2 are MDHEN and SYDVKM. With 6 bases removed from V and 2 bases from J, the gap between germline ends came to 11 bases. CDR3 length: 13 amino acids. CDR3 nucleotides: TGTGCCAGCAGCTCGGACATGACCTACGAGCAGTACTTC. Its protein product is CASSSDMTYEQYF.

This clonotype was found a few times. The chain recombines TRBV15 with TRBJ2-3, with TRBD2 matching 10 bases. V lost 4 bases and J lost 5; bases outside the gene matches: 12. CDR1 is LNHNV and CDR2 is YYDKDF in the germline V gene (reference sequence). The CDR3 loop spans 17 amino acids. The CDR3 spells CATSIRAGGGIRDTQYF. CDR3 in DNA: TGTGCCACCAGCATAAGAGCGGGAGGGGGTATTCGAGATACGCAGTATTTT.

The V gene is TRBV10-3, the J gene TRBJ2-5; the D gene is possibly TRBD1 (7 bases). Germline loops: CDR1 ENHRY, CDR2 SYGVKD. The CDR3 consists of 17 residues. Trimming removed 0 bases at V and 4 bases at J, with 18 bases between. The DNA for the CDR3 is TGTGCCATCAGTGAGTCGGGATCAGGGGGGCGTAGAGAGACCCAGTACTTC. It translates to CAISESGSGGRRETQYF.

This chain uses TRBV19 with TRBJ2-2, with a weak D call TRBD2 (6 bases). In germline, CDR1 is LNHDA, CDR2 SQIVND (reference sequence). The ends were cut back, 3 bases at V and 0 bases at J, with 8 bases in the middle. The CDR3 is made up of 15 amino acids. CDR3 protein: CASSIGGTNTGELFF. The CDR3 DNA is TGTGCCAGTAGTATTGGAGGGACGAACACCGGGGAGCTGTTTTTT.

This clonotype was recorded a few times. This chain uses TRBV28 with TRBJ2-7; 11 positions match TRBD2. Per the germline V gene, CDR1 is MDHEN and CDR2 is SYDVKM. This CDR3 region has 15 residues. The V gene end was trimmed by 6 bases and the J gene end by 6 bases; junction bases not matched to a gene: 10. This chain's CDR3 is CASSPISSGRSEQYF. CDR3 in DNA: TGTGCCAGCAGCCCAATTTCTAGCGGGAGGAGCGAGCAGTACTTC.

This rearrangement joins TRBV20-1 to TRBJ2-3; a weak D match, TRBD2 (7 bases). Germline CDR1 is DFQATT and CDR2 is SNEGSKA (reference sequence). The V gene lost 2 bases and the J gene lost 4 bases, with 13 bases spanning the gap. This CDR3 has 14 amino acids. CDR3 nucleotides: TGCAGTGCTAGAAGGGGGGGCAGGGCAGATACGCAGTATTTT. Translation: CSARRGGRADTQYF.

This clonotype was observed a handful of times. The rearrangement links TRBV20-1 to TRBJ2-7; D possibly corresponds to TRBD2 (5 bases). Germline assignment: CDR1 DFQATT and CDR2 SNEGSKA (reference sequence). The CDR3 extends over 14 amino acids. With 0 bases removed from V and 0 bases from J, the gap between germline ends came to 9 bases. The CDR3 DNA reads TGCAGTGCTAGAGATCCGGGGAGCTCCTACGAGCAGTACTTC. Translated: CSARDPGSSYEQYF.

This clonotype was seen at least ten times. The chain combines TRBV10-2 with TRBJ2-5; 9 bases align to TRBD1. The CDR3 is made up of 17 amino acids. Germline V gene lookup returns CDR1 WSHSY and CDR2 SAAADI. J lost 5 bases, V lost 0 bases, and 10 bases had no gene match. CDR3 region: CASSESTGTGRQETQYF. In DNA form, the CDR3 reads TGCGCCAGCAGTGAGTCGACAGGGACAGGGCGGCAGGAGACCCAGTACTTC.

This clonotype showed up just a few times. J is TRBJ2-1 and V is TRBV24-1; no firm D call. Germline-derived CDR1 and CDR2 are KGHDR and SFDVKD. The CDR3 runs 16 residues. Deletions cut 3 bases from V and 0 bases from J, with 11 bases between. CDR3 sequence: CATSDKVVGSYNEQFF. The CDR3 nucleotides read TGTGCCACCAGTGATAAAGTTGTTGGCTCCTACAATGAGCAGTTCTTC.

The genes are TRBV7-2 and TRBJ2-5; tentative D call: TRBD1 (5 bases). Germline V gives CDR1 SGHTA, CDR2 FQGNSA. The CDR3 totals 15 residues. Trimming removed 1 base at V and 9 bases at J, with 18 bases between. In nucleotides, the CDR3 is TGTGCCAGCAGCTTAGTTTTTACAGGCCGCGTAGCCCAGTACTTC. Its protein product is CASSLVFTGRVAQYF.

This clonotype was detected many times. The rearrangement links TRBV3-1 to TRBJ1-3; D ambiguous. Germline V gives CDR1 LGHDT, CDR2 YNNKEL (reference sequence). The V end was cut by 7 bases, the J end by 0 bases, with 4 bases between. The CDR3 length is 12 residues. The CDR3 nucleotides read TGTGCCAGCACCCCCTCTGGAAACACCATATATTTT. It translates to CASTPSGNTIYF.

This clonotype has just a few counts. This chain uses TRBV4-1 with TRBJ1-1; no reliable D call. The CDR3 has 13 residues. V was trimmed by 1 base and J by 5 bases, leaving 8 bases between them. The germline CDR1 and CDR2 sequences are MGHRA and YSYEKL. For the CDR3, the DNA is TGCGCCAGCAGCCAAGTCCCAGGAACTGAAGCTTTCTTT. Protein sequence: CASSQVPGTEAFF.